This T cell receptor beta chain is drawn from a study of cytomegalovirus exposure and HLA in healthy donors. Study-wide findings and caveats: It was around 160 TCR beta chains that were listed as cytomegalovirus-associated.

The donors were part of the validation cohort, which consisted of under 150 subjects and was separate from the first cohort of 666 subjects. With respect to this clone: Its antigen is still unknown.

Assay: immunoSEQ multiplex PCR; the TCRdb copy retains only in-frame clones and omits some. The sample carries 250,000 or so clones, roughly 89% recorded once. The V and J ends lost 1 base and 1 base respectively, with 8 bases between them. There are 14 residues in the CDR3. The germline gives CDR1 SGDLS, CDR2 YYNGEE. The sample taken for sequencing was PBMCs. The chain is built from TRBV9 and TRBJ1-1; D is uncertain. The clonotype originates from a young man in good health and CMV-seronegative. The CDR3 DNA reads as TGTGCCAGCAGCGTATCTTCCAGGAACACTGAAGCTTTCTTT. Translation gives CASSVSSRNTEAFF.